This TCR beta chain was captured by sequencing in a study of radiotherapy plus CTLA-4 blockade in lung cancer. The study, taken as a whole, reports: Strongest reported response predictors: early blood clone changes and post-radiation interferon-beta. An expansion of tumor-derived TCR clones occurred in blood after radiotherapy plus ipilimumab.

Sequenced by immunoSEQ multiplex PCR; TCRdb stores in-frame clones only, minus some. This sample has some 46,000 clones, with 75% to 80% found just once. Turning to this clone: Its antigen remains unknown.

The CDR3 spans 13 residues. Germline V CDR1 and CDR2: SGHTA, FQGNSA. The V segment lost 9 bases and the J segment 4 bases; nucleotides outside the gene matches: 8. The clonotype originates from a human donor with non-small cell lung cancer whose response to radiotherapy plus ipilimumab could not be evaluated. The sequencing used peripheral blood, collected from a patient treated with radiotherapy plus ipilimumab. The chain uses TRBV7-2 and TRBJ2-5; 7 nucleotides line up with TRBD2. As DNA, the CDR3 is TGTGCCAGTACGGGGGGACCCCGAGAGACCCAGTACTTC. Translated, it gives CASTGGPRETQYF. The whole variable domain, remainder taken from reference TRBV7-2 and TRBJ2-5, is GAGVSQSPSNKVTEKGKDVELRCDPISGHTALYWYRQSLGQGLEFLIYFQGNSAPDKSGLPSDRFSAERTGGSVSTLTIQRTQQEDSAVYLCASTGGPRETQYFGPGTRLLVL.